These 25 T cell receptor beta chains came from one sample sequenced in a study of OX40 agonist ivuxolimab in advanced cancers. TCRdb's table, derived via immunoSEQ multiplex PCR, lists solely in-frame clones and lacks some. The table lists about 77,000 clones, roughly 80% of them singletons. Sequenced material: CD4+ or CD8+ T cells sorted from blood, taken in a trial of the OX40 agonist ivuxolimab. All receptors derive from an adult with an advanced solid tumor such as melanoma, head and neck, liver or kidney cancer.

CDR3 DNA: TGCGCCAGCAGCTGGGGACAGGGCTATGGCTACACCTTC. It translates to CASSWGQGYGYTF. J is TRBJ1-2 and V is TRBV5-1; 9 bases are shared with TRBD1. There are 13 residues in the CDR3. V dropped 3 bases and J dropped 4; count of bases not matched to a gene: 1. Germline assignment: CDR1 SGHRS and CDR2 YFSETQ.

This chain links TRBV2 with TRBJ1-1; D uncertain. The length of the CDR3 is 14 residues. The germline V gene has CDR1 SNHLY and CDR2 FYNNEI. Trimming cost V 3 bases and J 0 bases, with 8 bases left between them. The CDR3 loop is CASSDSRLNTEAFF. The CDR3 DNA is TGTGCCAGCAGTGACAGCAGGCTGAACACTGAAGCTTTCTTT.

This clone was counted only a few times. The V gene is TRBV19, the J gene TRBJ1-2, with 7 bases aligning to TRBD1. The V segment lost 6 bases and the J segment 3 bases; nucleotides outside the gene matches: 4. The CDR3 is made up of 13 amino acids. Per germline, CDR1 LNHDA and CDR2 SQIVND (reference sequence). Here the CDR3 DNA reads TGTGCCAGTAGGACAGGGAATTACTATGGCTACACCTTC. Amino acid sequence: CASRTGNYYGYTF. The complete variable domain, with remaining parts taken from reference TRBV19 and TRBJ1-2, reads DGGITQSPKYLFRKEGQNVTLSCEQNLNHDAMYWYRQDPGQGLRLIYYSQIVNDFQKGDIAEGYSVSREKKESFPLTVTSAQKNPTAFYLCASRTGNYYGYTFGSGTRLTVV.

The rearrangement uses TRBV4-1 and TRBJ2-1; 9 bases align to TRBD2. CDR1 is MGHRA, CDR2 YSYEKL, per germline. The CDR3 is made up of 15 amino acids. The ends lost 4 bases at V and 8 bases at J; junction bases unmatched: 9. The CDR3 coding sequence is TGCGCCAGCAGCCCCGGGGCGGGAGGGCCGGATGAGCAGTTCTTC. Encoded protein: CASSPGAGGPDEQFF.

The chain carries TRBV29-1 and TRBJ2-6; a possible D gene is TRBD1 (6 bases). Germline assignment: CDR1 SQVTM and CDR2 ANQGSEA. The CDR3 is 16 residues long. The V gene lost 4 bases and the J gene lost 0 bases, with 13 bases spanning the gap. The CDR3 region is CSVVTGKISGANVLTF. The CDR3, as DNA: TGCAGCGTTGTTACAGGGAAAATCTCTGGGGCCAACGTCCTGACTTTC.

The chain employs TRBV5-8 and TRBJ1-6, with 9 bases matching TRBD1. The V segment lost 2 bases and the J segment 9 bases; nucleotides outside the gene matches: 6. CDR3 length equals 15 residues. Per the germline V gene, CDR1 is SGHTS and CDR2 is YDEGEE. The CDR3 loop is CASSLVGQGFSPLHF. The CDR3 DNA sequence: TGTGCCAGCAGCTTAGTGGGACAGGGATTTTCACCCCTCCACTTT. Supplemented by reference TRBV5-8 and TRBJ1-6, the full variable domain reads EAGVTQSPTHLIKTRGQQATLRCSPISGHTSVYWYQQALGLGLQFLLWYDEGEERNRGNFPPRFSGRQFPNYSSELNVNALELEDSALYLCASSLVGQGFSPLHFGNGTRLTVT.

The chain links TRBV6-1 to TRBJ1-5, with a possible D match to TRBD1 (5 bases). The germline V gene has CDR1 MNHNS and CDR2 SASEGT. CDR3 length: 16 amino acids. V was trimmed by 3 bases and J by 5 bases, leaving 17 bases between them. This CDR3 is CASSEGRRAIDQPQHF. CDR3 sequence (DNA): TGTGCCAGCAGTGAGGGGCGGAGGGCTATCGATCAGCCCCAGCATTTT.

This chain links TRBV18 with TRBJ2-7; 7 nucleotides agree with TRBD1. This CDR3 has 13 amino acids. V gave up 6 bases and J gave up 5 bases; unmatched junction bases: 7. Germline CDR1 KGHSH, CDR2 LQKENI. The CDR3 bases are TGTGCCAGCTCCGCGACAGGGAACCACGAGCAGTACTTC. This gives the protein CASSATGNHEQYF.

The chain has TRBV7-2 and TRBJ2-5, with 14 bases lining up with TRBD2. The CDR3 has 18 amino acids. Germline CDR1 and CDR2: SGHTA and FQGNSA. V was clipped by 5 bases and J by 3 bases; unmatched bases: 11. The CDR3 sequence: CASSRTGLAGVREETQYF. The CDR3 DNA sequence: TGTGCCAGCAGCCGAACGGGACTAGCGGGAGTGCGTGAAGAGACCCAGTACTTC. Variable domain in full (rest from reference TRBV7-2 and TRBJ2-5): GAGVSQSPSNKVTEKGKDVELRCDPISGHTALYWYRQSLGQGLEFLIYFQGNSAPDKSGLPSDRFSAERTGGSVSTLTIQRTQQEDSAVYLCASSRTGLAGVREETQYFGPGTRLLVL.

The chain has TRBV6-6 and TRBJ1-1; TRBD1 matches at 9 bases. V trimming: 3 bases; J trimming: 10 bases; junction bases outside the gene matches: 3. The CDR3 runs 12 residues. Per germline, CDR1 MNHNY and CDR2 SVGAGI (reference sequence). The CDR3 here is CASSYGGQGAFF. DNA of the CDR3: TGTGCCAGCAGTTATGGGGGACAGGGAGCTTTCTTT.

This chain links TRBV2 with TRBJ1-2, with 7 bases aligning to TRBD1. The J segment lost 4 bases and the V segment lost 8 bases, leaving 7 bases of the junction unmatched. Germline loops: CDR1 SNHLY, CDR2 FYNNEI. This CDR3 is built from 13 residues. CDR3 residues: CASAGQSVYGYTF. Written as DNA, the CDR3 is TGTGCCAGCGCGGGACAGAGCGTCTATGGCTACACCTTC.

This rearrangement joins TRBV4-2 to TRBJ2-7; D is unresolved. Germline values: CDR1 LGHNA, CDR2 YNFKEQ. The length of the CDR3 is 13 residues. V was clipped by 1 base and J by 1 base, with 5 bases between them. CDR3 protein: CASSQGRSYEQYF. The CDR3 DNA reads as TGTGCCAGCAGCCAAGGACGGTCCTACGAGCAGTACTTC.

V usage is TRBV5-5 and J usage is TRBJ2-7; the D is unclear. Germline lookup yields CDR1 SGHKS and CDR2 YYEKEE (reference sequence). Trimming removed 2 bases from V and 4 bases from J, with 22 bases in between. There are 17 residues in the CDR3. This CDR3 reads CASSLKGLGWGKYEQYF. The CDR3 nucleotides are TGTGCCAGCAGCTTAAAGGGTCTGGGGTGGGGAAAATACGAGCAGTACTTC. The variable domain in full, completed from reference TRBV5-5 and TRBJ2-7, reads DAGVTQSPTHLIKTRGQQVTLRCSPISGHKSVSWYQQVLGQGPQFIFQYYEKEERGRGNFPDRFSARQFPNYSSELNVNALLLGDSALYLCASSLKGLGWGKYEQYFGPGTRLTVT.

The CDR3 sequence: CASSPRDSSSYEQYF. The CDR3 DNA reads as TGTGCCAGCAGTCCCCGGGACTCGAGCTCCTACGAGCAGTACTTC. The rearrangement joins TRBV11-3 to TRBJ2-5, with D tentatively TRBD2 (6 bases). The J call is in doubt because the DNA end fits TRBJ2-7 better. Germline V gene lookup returns CDR1 SGHNT and CDR2 YENEEA. The CDR3 spans 15 residues.

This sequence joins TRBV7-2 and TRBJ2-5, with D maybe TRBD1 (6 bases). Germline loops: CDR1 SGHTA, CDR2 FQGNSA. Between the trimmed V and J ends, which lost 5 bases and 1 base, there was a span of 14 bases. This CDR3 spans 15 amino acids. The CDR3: CASSPDRSRQETQYF. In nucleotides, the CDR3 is TGTGCCAGCAGCCCCGACAGGAGCCGCCAAGAGACCCAGTACTTC.

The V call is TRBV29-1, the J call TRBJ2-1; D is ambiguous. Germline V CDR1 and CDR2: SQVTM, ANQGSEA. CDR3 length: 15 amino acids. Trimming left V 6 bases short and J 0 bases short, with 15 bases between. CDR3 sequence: CSVTSGWSSYNEQFF. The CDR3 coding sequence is TGCAGCGTAACCTCAGGATGGAGCTCCTACAATGAGCAGTTCTTC.

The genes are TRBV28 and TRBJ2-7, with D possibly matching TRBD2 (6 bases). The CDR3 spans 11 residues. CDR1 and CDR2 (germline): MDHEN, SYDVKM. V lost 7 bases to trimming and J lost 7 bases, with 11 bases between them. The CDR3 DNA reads TGTGCCAGCACCTCCAGCGGGGAGCAGTACTTC. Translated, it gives CASTSSGEQYF.

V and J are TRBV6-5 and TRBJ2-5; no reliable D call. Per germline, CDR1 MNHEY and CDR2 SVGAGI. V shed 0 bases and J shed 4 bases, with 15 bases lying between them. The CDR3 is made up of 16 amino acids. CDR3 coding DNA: TGTGCCAGCAGTTACTCTCGAACGACGGCCGTAGAGACCCAGTACTTC. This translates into CASSYSRTTAVETQYF.

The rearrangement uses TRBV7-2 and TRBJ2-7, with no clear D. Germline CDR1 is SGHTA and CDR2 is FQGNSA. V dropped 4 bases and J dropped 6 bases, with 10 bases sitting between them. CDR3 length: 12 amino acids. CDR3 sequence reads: CASSSGETEQYF. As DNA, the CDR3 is TGTGCCAGCAGCTCCGGTGAAACCGAGCAGTACTTC.

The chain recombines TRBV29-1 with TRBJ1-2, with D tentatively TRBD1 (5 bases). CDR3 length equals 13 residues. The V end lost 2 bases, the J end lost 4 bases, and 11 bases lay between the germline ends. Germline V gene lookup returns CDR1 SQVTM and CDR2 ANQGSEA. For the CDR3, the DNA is TGCAGCGTTGAACAGGGCTTCGGCTATGGCTACACCTTC. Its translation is CSVEQGFGYGYTF.

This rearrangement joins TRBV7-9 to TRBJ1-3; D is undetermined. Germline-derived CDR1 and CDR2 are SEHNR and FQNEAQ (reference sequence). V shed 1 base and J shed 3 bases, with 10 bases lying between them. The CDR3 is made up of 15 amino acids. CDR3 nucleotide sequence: TGTGCCAGCAGCTTAGATGGCACAGTTGGAAACACCATATATTTT. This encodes CASSLDGTVGNTIYF.

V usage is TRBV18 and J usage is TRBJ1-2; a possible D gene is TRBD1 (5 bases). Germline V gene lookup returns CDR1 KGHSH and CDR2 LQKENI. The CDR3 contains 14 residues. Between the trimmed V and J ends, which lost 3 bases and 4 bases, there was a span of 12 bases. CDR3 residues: CASSPGRSVYGYTF. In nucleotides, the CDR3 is TGTGCCAGCTCACCGGGACGGAGTGTCTATGGCTACACCTTC.

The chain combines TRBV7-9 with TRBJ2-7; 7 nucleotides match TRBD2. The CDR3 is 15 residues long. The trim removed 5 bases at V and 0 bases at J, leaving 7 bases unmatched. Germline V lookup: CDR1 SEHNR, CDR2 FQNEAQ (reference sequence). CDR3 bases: TGTGCCAGCAGCCCCGGACTAGACCGCTCCTACGAGCAGTACTTC. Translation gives CASSPGLDRSYEQYF. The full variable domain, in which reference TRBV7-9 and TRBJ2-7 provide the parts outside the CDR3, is DTGVSQNPRHKITKRGQNVTFRCDPISEHNRLYWYRQTLGQGPEFLTYFQNEAQLEKSRLLSDRFSAERPKGSFSTLEIQRTEQGDSAMYLCASSPGLDRSYEQYFGPGTRLTVT.

DNA of the CDR3: TGTGCCAGCAGTGGGGCCCTGGAAGTTGGCAAGTTCTTC. Its protein product is CASSGALEVGKFF. The chain links TRBV2 to TRBJ2-1; no clear D gene. The V gene lost 4 bases and the J gene lost 14 bases, with 18 bases spanning the gap. The CDR3 is 13 amino acids. Germline V gives CDR1 SNHLY, CDR2 FYNNEI.

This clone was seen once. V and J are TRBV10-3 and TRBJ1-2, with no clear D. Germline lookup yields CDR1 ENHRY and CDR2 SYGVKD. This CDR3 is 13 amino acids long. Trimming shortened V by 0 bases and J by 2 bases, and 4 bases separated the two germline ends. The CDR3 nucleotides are TGTGCCATCAGTGAGTCGCAAAACTATGGCTACACCTTC. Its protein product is CAISESQNYGYTF.